Shown below are 14 T cell receptor beta chains from a single sample sequenced in a study of T cells after posttransplantation cyclophosphamide. Repertoires were generated with immunoSEQ multiplex PCR, while TCRdb's copy carries only in-frame clones and drops some. The sample shows around 43,000 clones, approximately 90% of them seen only once. Sequencing was performed on PBMCs. These receptors were obtained from a woman in her 50s in good health and a related stem cell transplant donor.

The chain links TRBV7-9 to TRBJ2-5; 9 positions match TRBD2. Germline values: CDR1 SEHNR, CDR2 FQNEAQ (reference sequence). The junction had 8 bases not matched to a gene; V was cut back by 5 bases and J by 4 bases. The CDR3 contains 15 residues. The CDR3 loop is CASSPVAGVGETQYF. In DNA, the CDR3 is TGTGCCAGCAGCCCCGTAGCGGGAGTAGGAGAGACCCAGTACTTC.

The chain uses TRBV5-6 and TRBJ2-7; D unresolved. CDR1 and CDR2 from the germline V gene are SGHDT and YYEEEE. Trimming pared 5 bases from V and 7 bases from J, leaving 16 bases between. The CDR3 is 13 amino acids. DNA for the CDR3: TGTGCCAGCAGGCCGATAGGCCCCGGGGAGCAGTACTTC. This gives the protein CASRPIGPGEQYF.

The rearrangement uses TRBV29-1 and TRBJ2-7, with 8 positions matching TRBD1. CDR3 size: 13 residues. V gave up 7 bases and J gave up 4 bases; unmatched junction bases: 9. From germline, CDR1 is SQVTM and CDR2 ANQGSEA. The CDR3 DNA is TGCAGCGGTGGGGCAGGGGGCAAATACGAGCAGTACTTC. As protein: CSGGAGGKYEQYF.

This chain connects TRBV5-6 to TRBJ1-2; D gene unclear. The CDR3 is 15 residues long. The germline V and J ends were trimmed by 4 bases and 2 bases, with 15 bases remaining between them. Germline V gene lookup returns CDR1 SGHDT and CDR2 YYEEEE. CDR3 protein: CASSVVAGKNYGYTF. The CDR3 nucleotides are TGTGCCAGCAGCGTCGTCGCGGGGAAGAACTATGGCTACACCTTC.

This chain connects TRBV21-1 to TRBJ2-7; the listed D gene, TRBD1, was not tested against the DNA. TRBV21-1 is deemed a pseudogene. This CDR3 comprises 16 residues. Here the CDR3 reads CASSILLGTASYEQYF. Here the CDR3 DNA reads TGTGCCAGCAGCATTCTTCTAGGGACAGCCTCCTACGAGCAGTACTTC.

A single count supports this clone. The chain carries TRBV5-1 and TRBJ1-5, with a weak D call TRBD1 (5 bases). Trimming left V 0 bases short and J 6 bases short, with 13 bases between. Germline-derived CDR1 and CDR2 are SGHRS and YFSETQ. The CDR3 has 15 residues. Here the CDR3 reads CASSLDGREGQPQHF. The DNA of the CDR3 is TGCGCCAGCAGCTTGGATGGCAGGGAGGGTCAGCCCCAGCATTTT.

CDR3 region: CASSPGTGLYEQYF. CDR3 coding DNA: TGCGCCAGCAGCCCCGGGACAGGGCTCTACGAGCAGTACTTC. The gene calls are TRBV5-1 and TRBJ2-7; TRBD1 aligns across 9 bases. This CDR3 spans 14 amino acids. V trimming: 4 bases; J trimming: 3 bases; junction bases outside the gene matches: 5. Germline assignment: CDR1 SGHRS and CDR2 YFSETQ.

The chain joins TRBV6-4 to TRBJ1-6; D might be TRBD1 (5 bases). Trimming removed 6 bases at V and 11 bases at J, with 17 bases between. Germline-derived CDR1 and CDR2 are MRHNA and SNTAGT. This CDR3 is built from 14 residues. Written as DNA, the CDR3 is TGTGCCAGCAGCCCCTTGGGGTGGGGCGCACCCCTCCACTTT. Protein: CASSPLGWGAPLHF.

The chain has TRBV7-9 and TRBJ2-1, with a weak D call TRBD1 (6 bases). This CDR3 has 12 residues. CDR1 is SEHNR, CDR2 FQNEAQ, per germline (reference sequence). With 2 bases removed from V and 9 bases from J, the gap between germline ends came to 8 bases. CDR3 in DNA: TGTGCCAGCAGCTTACCCAGGGGTGAGCAGTTCTTC. Protein sequence: CASSLPRGEQFF.

V and J are TRBV5-1 and TRBJ2-3; 10 positions agree with TRBD2. The J segment lost 5 bases and the V segment lost 1 base, leaving 4 bases of the junction unmatched. The CDR3 is 15 residues long. In germline, CDR1 is SGHRS, CDR2 YFSETQ. The CDR3 DNA follows: TGCGCCAGCAGCTTGACGGCTAGCGGGAGAGATACGCAGTATTTT. As protein: CASSLTASGRDTQYF.

The gene calls are TRBV6-1 and TRBJ1-1; no firm D call. Germline assignment: CDR1 MNHNS and CDR2 SASEGT. V lost 1 base and J 1 base, leaving 13 bases between the germline ends. CDR3 length equals 16 residues. CDR3 in DNA: TGTGCCAGCAGTGAAGGTTGGGGTGGAGGGAACACTGAAGCTTTCTTT. This sequence encodes CASSEGWGGGNTEAFF.

The rearrangement uses TRBV19 and TRBJ2-1, with TRBD2 matching 10 bases. Germline V CDR1 and CDR2: LNHDA, SQIVND (reference sequence). V lost 10 bases and J lost 7; bases outside the gene matches: 16. This CDR3 comprises 16 residues. The CDR3 spells CATASSGSPWANEQFF. CDR3 DNA: TGTGCCACCGCATCTAGCGGGAGCCCTTGGGCGAATGAGCAGTTCTTC.

The gene calls are TRBV7-8 and TRBJ2-5, with a tentative D call TRBD2 (6 bases). The CDR3 totals 14 residues. Trimming shortened V by 1 base and J by 9 bases, and 15 bases separated the two germline ends. Germline V gene sequence: CDR1 SGHVS, CDR2 FQNEAQ. In nucleotides, the CDR3 is TGTGCCAGCAGCTTAGATTCAGGTGGAGGGGCCCAGTACTTC. It encodes CASSLDSGGGAQYF.

This sequence joins TRBV7-9 and TRBJ1-3; TRBD1 agrees at 8 bases. CDR1 SEHNR and CDR2 FQNEAQ come from the germline V gene (reference sequence). Germline trimming cut 6 bases from V and 8 bases from J; bases unmatched to any gene: 3. This CDR3 region has 12 residues. CDR3 bases: TGTGCCAGCAGACAGGGGGTAGACACCATATATTTT. It translates to CASRQGVDTIYF.